This is a list of T cell receptor beta chains from one sample in a study of T cell responses to AZD1222 COVID-19 vaccine. Produced via immunoSEQ multiplex PCR; TCRdb's table is partial and in-frame only. This sample carries 150,000 to 200,000 clones, just over 85% of them seen once, and the ten largest clones take around a tenth. Here the sequenced sample was peripheral blood, taken 28 days after the second AZD1222 dose. The receptors derive from an adult who received the AZD1222 COVID-19 vaccine. CDR3s leave out the opening cysteine and the closing phenylalanine or tryptophan. Fields, in order: J gene, V gene, CDR3 protein.

TRBJ1-2 | TRBV6-5 | ASRRTGYEYGYT
TRBJ1-4 | TRBV18 | ASSPLTATNEKLF
TRBJ1-2 | TRBV5-6 | ASSQPGWGGYT
TRBJ1-2 | TRBV6-5 | ASSRGDYGYT
TRBJ2-2 | TRBV2 | ASRAGDLGTGELF
TRBJ2-5 | TRBV18 | ASSPSQGRSQETQY
TRBJ1-3 | TRBV7-8 | ASSLAGRSSGNTIY
TRBJ2-3 | TRBV19 | ATSGGFTDTQY
TRBJ1-2 | TRBV5-4 | ASSLDSSNYGYT
TRBJ1-1 | TRBV9 | ASSVRQGDTEAF
TRBJ2-3 | TRBV5-1 | ASSSKTSGGNTDTQY
TRBJ1-2 | TRBV20-1 | SASRGGKGYT
TRBJ1-2 | TRBV7-2 | ASSPPGRLGSGYT
TRBJ2-1 | TRBV19 | ASSRRPYSYNEQF
TRBJ2-7 | TRBV5-1 | ASRSFPRPPGTGAIGSSYEQY
TRBJ1-1 | TRBV2 | ASSVRLGTLDIAEAF
TRBJ2-3 | TRBV29-1 | SVDQRGPYTDTQY
TRBJ1-2 | TRBV5-4 | ASSLSPVQGIYGYT
TRBJ2-1 | TRBV7-2 | ASSHGLAGGDNEQF
TRBJ2-5 | TRBV2 | ASSEALGLGETQY
TRBJ2-5 | TRBV5-1 | ASSLYLGRGETQY
TRBJ1-4 | TRBV18 | ASSPPGGLREKLF
TRBJ2-7 | TRBV24-1 | ATSDRQHEQY
TRBJ2-3 | TRBV3-1/TRBV3-2 | ASSQGGSGLDTQY
TRBJ2-2 | TRBV7-9 | ASSVLDRNTGELF
TRBJ1-2 | TRBV6-1 | ASSEALTGARGYT
TRBJ1-5 | TRBV28 | ASSENNQPQH
TRBJ1-1 | TRBV27 | ASSLGQGFTEAF
TRBJ2-2 | TRBV2 | ASSGRDRAATGELF
TRBJ2-2 | TRBV7-7 | ASSPGQVEGSGELF
TRBJ2-7 | TRBV19 | ASKRAGAYEQY
TRBJ1-5 | TRBV19 | ASSLPQGLRQPQH
TRBJ1-3 | TRBV29-1 | SGLDGSSGNTIY
TRBJ1-2 | TRBV7-9 | ASSTTDRDYGYT
TRBJ1-4 | TRBV19 | ASSIDRSTNEKLF
TRBJ2-1 | TRBV4-1 | ASSQDGLAGANEQF